This TCR beta chain was captured in a study of blood T cell repertoires in COVID-19. Whole-study context: The analysed material was cDNA or gDNA that came from T cells, B-cell-depleted T cells, or PBMCs.

Authors' data handling: The authors estimated nucleated cell counts from reference gene primer amplification. Clones were sequenced by immunoSEQ multiplex PCR, and TCRdb holds only the in-frame ones, with some missing. That table furnishes V, J and clone size, whereas the DNA furnished D and trimming. The repertoire has about 480,000 clones, approximately 89% of them found once; the top ten carry around 0.95%. Seattle cases were enrolled at active infection and followed longitudinally. The V and J ends lost 0 bases and 5 bases, in that order; junction bases with no gene match: 2. CDR3 length equals 14 residues. The germline gives CDR1 SGDLS, CDR2 YYNGEE. In its sample, this clone was seen once.

The clonotype was recovered from a man younger than 35 with COVID-19, enrolled during active disease. The sample was peripheral blood. The chain recombines TRBV9 with TRBJ2-1; 7 bases line up with TRBD2. The CDR3 nucleotides are TGTGCCAGCAGCGTAGAACTAGCGAACAATGAGCAGTTCTTC. This encodes CASSVELANNEQFF. The whole variable domain, remainder taken from reference TRBV9 and TRBJ2-1, is DSGVTQTPKHLITATGQRVTLRCSPRSGDLSVYWYQQSLDQGLQFLIQYYNGEERAKGNILERFSAQQFPDLHSELNLSSLELGDSALYFCASSVELANNEQFFGPGTRLTVL.